The source of this T cell receptor delta chain is a study of DNA immune sequencing with unique molecular identifiers (TCRdb year 2020). Regarding the complete study: Using immunomagnetic cell separation, gammadelta T cells were enriched from buffy coats, and the genomic DNA of these cells was sequenced. Fluorescence-activated cell sorting was used to enrich gammadelta T cells from PBMC of nine to eleven healthy individuals. In the comparison of enriched versus non-enriched samples, 95 to 100 ng of enriched gammadelta T-cell DNA and roughly 1 ug of non-enriched PBMC DNA were sequenced. The study developed and validated an ultrasensitive DNA-based TRD repertoire sequencing method using PCR-introduced unique molecular identifiers. The method was checked using synthetic reference molecules and blood samples from healthy people. Healthy individuals were used as donors, and sorted peripheral blood gammadelta T cells were profiled from roughly ten of these donors.

The library relied on multiplex PCR. A 32-plex assay, with primers for all 8 TRDV and 4 TRDJ genes spanning the CDR3, was used to amplify the genomic DNA. During 3 to 4 cycles of barcoding PCR, a 12-nucleotide UMI was attached, and a second PCR using Illumina adapter primers followed. AMPure XP beads were used to purify the libraries, whose quality was checked on a Fragment Analyzer using the HS NGS Fragment kit. Sequencing used an Illumina MiniSeq mid-output kit with roughly 20% PhiX and 150 cycles of paired-end reads. Under the source paper's analysis protocol: MIGEC version 1.2.9 was used to process reads, grouping reads by UMI and building error-corrected consensus sequences. For post-processing, modified scripts from VDJtools version 1.2.1 were used together with the tcR R package. TCRdb reanalyzed the public reads with the CATT caller, and identical DNA sequences were merged afterwards. It is TCRdb's table, rather than the study itself, that gives the V and J calls and clone size. The sample records about 4,500 delta-chain clones, roughly 12% of which are singletons. The ten largest clones represent around 50% of the sample.

From the cysteine through the phenylalanine, the CDR3 covers 21 amino acids. CDR3 DNA is the only sequence kept; it has 63 bases, read in frame from the first base. CDR1 and CDR2 are drawn from the germline V gene: TSWWSYY, QGS. Germline trimming amounts to 4 bases on V and 0 bases on J, with 20 as the count of junction bases outside the gene matches. Summary of the overall study and its limitations: TRD repertoire diversity varied between healthy donors, with several donors highly oligoclonal where top 5 clonotypes exceeded half of productive molecules. TRDV2 paired with TRDJ1 was the most common TRD rearrangement among clonotypes in healthy donors. Novel TRD sequences not targeted by the primers cannot be detected with the primer-based approach.

Of note for this clone: The clone's antigen remains unknown. No much larger clone is present one base from it, and per-base qualities are unavailable.

The sequenced sample consisted of gamma-delta T cells enriched from blood buffy coat, or unenriched PBMCs (not recorded which). This chain is built from TRDV1 and TRDJ1; the junction holds 10 bases that match TRDD3. The J gene comes from matching the DNA to germline here; TCRdb lacks it. The source is a human donor in good health. The base sequence is TGTGCTCTTGGGGGGCCCTACGTCGTCTGGGGGATAGCCTCGTACACCGATAAACTCATCTTT. The encoded protein is CALGGPYVVWGIASYTDKLIF.